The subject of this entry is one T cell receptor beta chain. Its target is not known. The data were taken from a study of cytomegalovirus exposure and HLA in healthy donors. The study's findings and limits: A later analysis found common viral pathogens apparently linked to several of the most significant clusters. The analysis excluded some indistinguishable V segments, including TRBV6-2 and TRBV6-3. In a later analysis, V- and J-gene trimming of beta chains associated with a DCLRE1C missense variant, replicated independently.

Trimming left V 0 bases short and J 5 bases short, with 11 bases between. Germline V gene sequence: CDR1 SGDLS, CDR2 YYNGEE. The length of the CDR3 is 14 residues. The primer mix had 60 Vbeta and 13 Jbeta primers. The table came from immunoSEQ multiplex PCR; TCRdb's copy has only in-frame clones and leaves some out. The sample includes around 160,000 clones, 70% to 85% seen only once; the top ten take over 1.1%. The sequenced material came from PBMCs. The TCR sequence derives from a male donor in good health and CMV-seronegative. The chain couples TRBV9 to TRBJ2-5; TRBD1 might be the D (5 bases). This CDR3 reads CASSVGQGAETQYF. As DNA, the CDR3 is TGTGCCAGCAGCGTAGGTCAGGGCGCCGAGACCCAGTACTTC.